This T cell receptor (beta chain) was captured in a study of T cell repertoires in cytomegalovirus infection (dated by TCRdb to between 2018 and 2021). For context, the study as a whole: Recently identified HLA-C-restricted CMV epitopes, whose presentation resists viral immunomodulation, were targeted by peptide stimulations together with well-studied HLA-B-restricted epitopes. The HLA type of each donor mattered for the analysis, because public TCR beta signatures pointed to carriage of CMV infection along with the matching HLA type.

The run used an Illumina HiSeq 1500. TCRdb cleaned the public reads at Q25 with fastp, built clones with MiXCR and kept in-frame beta chains. Every distinct CDR3 protein forms one entry, paired with its most common genes and DNA. The sample table holds about a million distinct CDR3 sequences, of which 30% to 40% were seen once. The top ten hold around 15% of the sample. Per the publication, the treatment or condition label means: in vitro stimulation with specific CMV peptide epitopes to enrich CMV-specific T cells. Ten or more counts support this clonotype. Its antigen is not yet known. No quality values exist for individual bases; no much larger clone is one base distant. What the research found in general, with its limitations: The ex vivo response was dominated by HLA-C-restricted CMV-specific TCR beta clonotypes, and the single most frequent clonotype in two of eight donors was supplied by these HLA-C-restricted clonotypes. Cumulative frequency of public TCR beta family members discriminated carriers of CMV infection plus the relevant HLA type in this cohort and an independent 352-donor cohort.

CDR1 and CDR2, per the germline V gene, are MNHEY and SVGAGI. The CDR3 holds 15 amino acids from the cysteine to the phenylalanine. The retained sequence is limited to the CDR3, 45 bases, with the frame set at the first base. V was cut back by 2 bases and J by 8 bases, leaving a gap of 15 bases between them. This chain joins TRBV6-5 to TRBJ1-4, with the D gene too uncertain to name. The sequencing here drew on cultured CD8+ T cells from PBMCs, taken from culture after CMV antigen stimulation. The sequence was collected from a human donor in good health (CMV status not recorded). Some clones in this sample may be carry-over from other donors' samples. The DNA sequence is given as TGTGCCAGCAGTTACGGTGCACCAGCTTTCGAAAAACTGTTTTTT. It codes for CASSYGAPAFEKLFF.